Given below is one T cell receptor beta chain in context. The sample comes from a study of PD-L1 blockade in urothelial cancer. Study summary: Atezolizumab was started by patients in the mid-2010s at 1,200 mg intravenously every 3 weeks. Blood was tested 3 weeks (second dose) and 6 weeks into treatment. Reported median T cell count for blood samples was 120,000 to 150,000.

This sample's time point: peripheral blood 6 weeks after treatment start. The study enrolled patients with locally advanced or metastatic urothelial carcinoma. The table came from immunoSEQ multiplex PCR; TCRdb's copy has only in-frame clones and leaves some out. The sample holds tens of thousands of clones; around 90% are singletons and the top ten take 0.85% to 0.9%. The clonotype comes from a woman of 80 years or more with urothelial cancer. Source: PBMCs, taken around atezolizumab (anti-PD-L1) treatment.

The CDR3 here is CASSVDTANNEQFF. Written as DNA, the CDR3 is TGTGCCAGCAGCGTAGATACAGCAAACAATGAGCAGTTCTTC. The V call is TRBV9, the J call TRBJ2-1; no clear D gene. Per the germline V gene, CDR1 is SGDLS and CDR2 is YYNGEE. The CDR3 has 14 residues. V was pared by 0 bases and J by 5 bases, with 9 bases between.